This T cell receptor beta chain was captured by sequencing in a study of blood T cell repertoires in COVID-19 (dated by TCRdb to 2018 to 2021). Broadly, across the study: Collaborator samples came from the United States, Italy and Spain and covered acute and convalescent phases of COVID-19. The material from the prospective study consisted of cDNA or gDNA derived from T cells, B-cell-depleted T cells, or PBMCs. Deeply sampled blood TCRbeta repertoires from subjects exposed to, actively infected with, or recovered from COVID-19 were included in the dataset. The repertoires were released in a freely available public database meant as a resource for research on the immune response to SARS-CoV-2. Samples were obtained from the ongoing ImmuneRACE study (first 160 participants) and from over 1,000 subjects provided by 6 global collaborators. The sample metadata nearly always contained a de-identified subject ID, COVID-19 status, age in years and sex. Where available, HLA class I and class II types were obtained from metadata supplied by the sample provider rather than from assay-based typing. General study outcomes and caveats: The quantity of clinical and demographic metadata differed by source and by participant and was supplied without curation.

In the prospective study, participants were roughly 18 to 90 years old, resided in approximately 25 geographic areas of the United States, and were enrolled through a virtual design. Cohort assignment in the prospective study relied on participant-reported clinical history from a screening survey and a study questionnaire. For ImmuneRACE Cohort 3, a participant was defined as recovered based on two consecutive negative NP/OP PCR tests, clearance by a healthcare professional, or resolution of symptoms. Each participant in the prospective study had whole blood, serum and a nasopharyngeal or oropharyngeal swab collected by mobile phlebotomists. Participants in the prospective study had the option to provide additional blood draws and questionnaires over an approximately 2-month period. Prospective study blood samples were shipped either frozen or at room temperature before DNA extraction. TCRbeta CDR3 regions were amplified from genomic DNA using the immunoSEQ Assay, a bias-controlled multiplex PCR. In the original analysis: Within the assay, amplification of reference gene primers was used to estimate how many nucleated cells each sample contained. Sequence reads were collapsed and filtered to measure the absolute abundance of every unique TCRbeta CDR3 rearrangement. For each sample, productive Simpson clonality was calculated as the square root of Simpson's diversity index over productive rearrangements. Drawn from immuneACCESS, this table holds only the in-frame rearrangements with V and J called that TCRdb kept. Clones are partly lost; checked studies trace under half to an unresolved V gene and leave the rest unexplained. That table is the source of V, J and clone size, and D and trimming were worked out from the DNA. The sample table records 300,000 or so clones; 70% to 90% of these occur just once. Under 6% of the sample goes to the ten largest clones.

With regard to this clone: Its antigen is not yet known. Base qualities are missing; no much larger clone stands one base away.

This TCR came from a woman younger than 45 who had recovered from COVID-19. The sequenced material came from PBMCs or T cells enriched from blood (not recorded which).

The nucleotide sequence reads as follows: TGTGCCAGCAGTTTAGCCCCCAATTACGAGCAGTACTTC. It is translated as CASSLAPNYEQYF. Recombination joined TRBV12-3 or TRBV12-4 with TRBJ2-7; no D gene call is confident. The CDR3 sequence holds 13 residues, the cysteine and phenylalanine included. Only CDR3 DNA remains: 39 bases, in frame from the first base. Deletion took 0 bases off V and 4 bases off J, with a span of 7 bases between the germline ends.